This T cell receptor (beta chain) was captured in a study of long-term antiretroviral therapy in people with HIV. Run at survey level, the immunoSEQ assay was version v3.0. Clones were read by immunoSEQ multiplex PCR, and TCRdb kept only the in-frame ones, dropping some. This sample has some 35,000 clones; approximately 94% occur once, and the top ten carry 3% to 4.5%. Germline values: CDR1 SGDLS, CDR2 YYNGEE. Trimming shortened V by 3 bases and J by 7 bases, and 14 bases separated the two germline ends. CDR3 length: 14 amino acids. This chain connects TRBV9 to TRBJ2-1; D ambiguous. The sequence derives from a woman aged 45-65 years with HIV. The sample consisted of unsorted PBMCs, taken 4.1 years after starting antiretroviral therapy. The DNA for the CDR3 is TGTGCCAGCAGCGCCCGAGTAGAACGGAATGAGCAGTTCTTC. Its translation is CASSARVERNEQFF.